The 20 T cell receptor beta chains below come from one sample, sequenced in a study of cytomegalovirus exposure and HLA in healthy donors. TCRdb keeps only in-frame clones here, not all; method: immunoSEQ multiplex PCR. The table shows tens of thousands of clones, with 80% to 95% occurring only once. The sequencing input was PBMCs. Receptors were obtained from a man between 18 and 35 years old in good health and CMV-seropositive.

The count of this clone is one. The rearrangement links TRBV10-1 to TRBJ2-2; TRBD2 might be the D (5 bases). V was shortened by 2 bases and J by 4 bases, with 8 bases between the two germline ends. In germline, CDR1 is WNHNN, CDR2 SYGVQD (reference sequence). The CDR3 consists of 14 residues. CDR3 coding DNA: TGCGCCAGCAGTGAGAGGACTCCCACCGGGGAGCTGTTTTTT. As protein: CASSERTPTGELFF.

The V gene is TRBV7-9, the J gene TRBJ2-5, with 12 bases aligning to TRBD2. The germline gives CDR1 SEHNR, CDR2 FQNEAQ (reference sequence). The CDR3 loop spans 15 amino acids. Unmatched junction bases numbered 6, after V lost 5 bases and J lost 5 bases. The CDR3 bases are TGTGCCAGCAGCCGACTAGCGGGAGAGCGTGAGACCCAGTACTTC. It specifies CASSRLAGERETQYF.

The chain has TRBV28 and TRBJ1-1, with 7 nucleotides matching TRBD1. CDR1 and CDR2 (germline): MDHEN, SYDVKM. The CDR3 is 14 residues long. Trimming cost V 4 bases and J 7 bases; bases outside gene matches: 9. For the CDR3, the DNA is TGTGCCAGCAGTTCGTACAGGGGTTTTGGTGAAGCTTTCTTT. Protein product: CASSSYRGFGEAFF. Combining the CDR3 with reference TRBV28 and TRBJ1-1 gives the whole variable domain DVKVTQSSRYLVKRTGEKVFLECVQDMDHENMFWYRQDPGLGLRLIYFSYDVKMKEKGDIPEGYSVSREKKERFSLILESASTNQTSMYLCASSSYRGFGEAFFGQGTRLTVV.

This sequence joins TRBV28 and TRBJ2-7, with 10 nucleotides matching TRBD2. CDR1 is MDHEN, CDR2 SYDVKM, per germline. CDR3 length equals 15 residues. Unmatched junction bases numbered 13, after V lost 9 bases and J lost 5 bases. Here the CDR3 DNA reads TGTGCCAGTACCACCCTAGCGGGAGTTAATCACGAGCAGTACTTC. Protein sequence: CASTTLAGVNHEQYF.

This chain joins TRBV9 and TRBJ1-5, with a tentative D call TRBD1 (6 bases). The V end was cut by 0 bases, the J end by 4 bases, with 11 bases between. The V gene's germline CDR1 is SGDLS and CDR2 YYNGEE. The CDR3 is 15 residues long. In DNA, the CDR3 is TGTGCCAGCAGCGTAGAAGGGACAACGAATCAGCCCCAGCATTTT. Its protein is CASSVEGTTNQPQHF.

This clone was found once. The chain links TRBV11-2 to TRBJ2-3; D call uncertain. The V gene's germline CDR1 is SGHAT and CDR2 FQNNGV. V was cut by 0 bases and J by 4 bases, with 11 bases left in between. The CDR3 is made up of 15 amino acids. CDR3 in amino acids: CASSLERPSADTQYF. The CDR3 nucleotides read TGTGCCAGCAGCTTAGAGAGGCCATCGGCAGATACGCAGTATTTT.

The rearrangement links TRBV19 to TRBJ1-5; TRBD1 might be the D (5 bases). Between the trimmed V and J ends, which lost 2 bases and 3 bases, there was a span of 14 bases. CDR1 is LNHDA, CDR2 SQIVND, per germline (reference sequence). This CDR3 has 16 amino acids. The CDR3 loop is CASSILDPGNNQPQHF. The CDR3 DNA sequence: TGTGCCAGTAGTATACTCGACCCAGGGAACAATCAGCCCCAGCATTTT.

The chain carries TRBV2 and TRBJ2-4; 7 positions match TRBD2. With 6 bases clipped from V and 3 bases from J, the junction kept 11 bases outside the gene matches. This CDR3 is built from 16 residues. In germline, CDR1 is SNHLY, CDR2 FYNNEI. The CDR3 DNA is TGTGCCAGCAGGGCTCTAGCGGACACAATCAAAAACATTCAGTACTTC. Its protein product is CASRALADTIKNIQYF. The full variable domain, rest sourced from reference TRBV2 and TRBJ2-4, is EPEVTQTPSHQVTQMGQEVILRCVPISNHLYFYWYRQILGQKVEFLVSFYNNEISEKSEIFDDQFSVERPDGSNFTLKIRSTKLEDSAMYFCASRALADTIKNIQYFGAGTRLSVL.

This chain joins TRBV28 and TRBJ1-2; 8 nucleotides line up with TRBD1. V trimming: 1 base; J trimming: 3 bases; junction bases outside the gene matches: 7. CDR3 size: 16 residues. Germline values: CDR1 MDHEN, CDR2 SYDVKM. CDR3 DNA sequence: TGTGCCAGCAGTTTATCGTGGACAGGGATGTACTATGGCTACACCTTC. Its translation is CASSLSWTGMYYGYTF.

This chain uses TRBV9 with TRBJ2-3; D possibly corresponds to TRBD1 (6 bases). Germline-derived CDR1 and CDR2 are SGDLS and YYNGEE. The V gene lost 0 bases and the J gene lost 6 bases, with 17 bases spanning the gap. The CDR3 has 16 residues. CDR3 amino acids: CASSVGPTGRGDTQYF. CDR3 sequence (DNA): TGTGCCAGCAGCGTAGGGCCAACAGGGAGAGGGGATACGCAGTATTTT.

Here the CDR3 DNA reads TGCAGCGTTCTGGTCAGGCCAGGAAACACCATATATTTT. Its translation: CSVLVRPGNTIYF. The chain couples TRBV29-1 to TRBJ1-3; D unresolved. The CDR3 spans 13 residues. Trimming cost V 5 bases and J 4 bases, with 12 bases left between them. Per the germline V gene, CDR1 is SQVTM and CDR2 is ANQGSEA.

The J gene is TRBJ1-4, the V gene TRBV7-8; 7 bases align to TRBD1. The trim removed 2 bases at V and 0 bases at J, leaving 0 bases unmatched. CDR3 length: 15 residues. Germline V gene lookup returns CDR1 SGHVS and CDR2 FQNEAQ. CDR3 in amino acids: CASSLQGATNEKLFF. In DNA form, the CDR3 reads TGTGCCAGCAGCTTACAGGGGGCAACTAATGAAAAACTGTTTTTT.

This clone was observed a single time. The rearrangement uses TRBV27 and TRBJ1-2; 11 bases align to TRBD1. CDR1 and CDR2 from the germline V gene are MNHEY and SMNVEV (reference sequence). The CDR3 runs 14 residues. V shed 6 bases and J 4 bases; nucleotides not matched to a gene: 4. CDR3 bases: TGTGCCAGCAGGAGGGGACAGGGGGTCTATGGCTACACCTTC. The encoded protein is CASRRGQGVYGYTF.

This clone came up once. This chain uses TRBV13 with TRBJ2-3; 13 nucleotides agree with TRBD2. CDR1 is PRHDT and CDR2 is FYEKMQ in the germline V gene (reference sequence). V was pared by 4 bases and J by 4 bases, with 2 bases of the junction left unmatched. This CDR3 region has 15 residues. CDR3 residues: CASSSLAGGPDTQYF. The CDR3 DNA sequence: TGTGCCAGCAGCTCACTAGCGGGAGGGCCAGATACGCAGTATTTT. The full variable domain, in which reference TRBV13 and TRBJ2-3 provide the parts outside the CDR3, is AAGVIQSPRHLIKEKRETATLKCYPIPRHDTVYWYQQGPGQDPQFLISFYEKMQSDKGSIPDRFSAQQFSDYHSELNMSSLELGDSALYFCASSSLAGGPDTQYFGPGTRLTVL.

Sample share makes this clone medium-sized (0.01 to 0.1%). As DNA, the CDR3 is TGCGCCAGCGCTGAGCGGGAGTACAATGAGCAGTTCTTC. The encoded protein is CASAEREYNEQFF. The V and J genes are TRBV10-2 and TRBJ2-1, with 8 bases aligning to TRBD2. This CDR3 region has 13 residues. Looked up from germline, CDR1 is WSHSY and CDR2 is SAAADI. V lost 8 bases, J lost 4 bases, and 4 bases stayed unmatched.

V is TRBV5-1 and J is TRBJ1-1; 8 bases are shared with TRBD1. The CDR3 sequence is 14 residues long. Germline assignment: CDR1 SGHRS and CDR2 YFSETQ. The V segment lost 4 bases and the J segment 1 base; nucleotides outside the gene matches: 3. The CDR3 is CASSVGQGNTEAFF. DNA of the CDR3: TGCGCCAGCAGCGTAGGACAGGGGAACACTGAAGCTTTCTTT.

The chain joins TRBV28 to TRBJ1-2, with a weak D call TRBD1 (5 bases). The CDR3 has 12 amino acids. V lost 8 bases and J lost 5, with 12 bases in between. The V gene's germline CDR1 is MDHEN and CDR2 SYDVKM. As DNA, the CDR3 is TGTGCCAGCGCAGGGCCAGGGTATGGCTACACCTTC. Its protein is CASAGPGYGYTF.

The sample holds one count of this clone. The rearrangement joins TRBV9 to TRBJ1-2, with TRBD1 as a possible D gene (5 bases). The CDR3 spans 14 residues. The germline V gene encodes CDR1 SGDLS and CDR2 YYNGEE. Trimming took off 0 bases at V and 9 bases at J, with 15 bases between the two ends. CDR3 in amino acids: CASSVGRGGGSYTF. CDR3 sequence (DNA): TGTGCCAGCAGCGTAGGAAGGGGTGGGGGGAGCTACACCTTC.

V and J are TRBV28 and TRBJ2-7; 15 positions agree with TRBD2. Germline V lookup: CDR1 MDHEN, CDR2 SYDVKM. Germline trimming cut 2 bases from V and 3 bases from J; bases unmatched to any gene: 11. There are 19 residues in the CDR3. In nucleotides, the CDR3 is TGTGCCAGCAGTTTAGGTGTGAGAGGACTAGCGGGAGGGGGCTACGAGCAGTACTTC. This codes for CASSLGVRGLAGGGYEQYF.

The J gene is TRBJ2-7, the V gene TRBV9, with 9 nucleotides matching TRBD1. The CDR3 contains 17 residues. Per the germline V gene, CDR1 is SGDLS and CDR2 is YYNGEE. V lost 2 bases and J lost 3; bases outside the gene matches: 12. This CDR3 is CASSVAASGTGYYEQYF. The DNA of the CDR3 is TGTGCCAGCAGCGTCGCCGCCTCCGGGACAGGGTACTACGAGCAGTACTTC.